Listed here are 22 T cell receptor beta chains from one sample, sequenced in a study of beta chain features in type 1 diabetes. Of the isolated RNA, all was reverse transcribed, and so the sequenced material was expressed TCRB transcripts. The method was immunoSEQ multiplex PCR; TCRdb's version includes in-frame clones alone and lacks a portion of them. The table has some 15,000 clones, approximately 47% seen once. Sequenced input: stem cell memory CD4+ T cells from blood. Source of these receptors: a woman in her forties in good health.

CDR3 residues: CASRGDNRNTGELFF. The CDR3 bases are TGTGCCAGCAGAGGGGACAACAGGAACACCGGGGAGCTGTTTTTT. The chain employs TRBV5-4 and TRBJ2-2; tentatively, D is TRBD1 (6 bases). Germline V gene sequence: CDR1 SGHNT, CDR2 YYREEE (reference sequence). This CDR3 comprises 15 residues. With 5 bases removed from V and 1 base from J, the gap between germline ends came to 12 bases.

The rearrangement joins TRBV2 to TRBJ1-5, with a tentative D call TRBD1 (5 bases). The CDR3 spans 12 residues. Per germline, CDR1 SNHLY and CDR2 FYNNEI. Trimming stripped 6 bases from V and 7 bases from J, with 10 bases between. The CDR3 protein is CASRGHSQPQHF. CDR3 sequence (DNA): TGTGCCAGCAGGGGGCATAGCCAGCCCCAGCATTTT. The full variable domain, completed using reference TRBV2 and TRBJ1-5, is EPEVTQTPSHQVTQMGQEVILRCVPISNHLYFYWYRQILGQKVEFLVSFYNNEISEKSEIFDDQFSVERPDGSNFTLKIRSTKLEDSAMYFCASRGHSQPQHFGDGTRLSIL.

The V and J genes are TRBV7-2 and TRBJ1-2, with a tentative D call TRBD1 (6 bases). The germline CDR1 and CDR2 sequences are SGHTA and FQGNSA. This CDR3 spans 15 amino acids. Trimming took off 2 bases at V and 3 bases at J, with 13 bases between the two ends. Here the CDR3 reads CASSLKAGTHYGYTF. The CDR3 nucleotides read TGTGCCAGCAGCTTAAAAGCCGGGACACACTATGGCTACACCTTC.

The V and J genes are TRBV10-1 and TRBJ2-3; TRBD1 matches 7 bases. CDR3 length: 16 residues. Unmatched junction bases numbered 5, after V lost 2 bases and J lost 0 bases. CDR1 is WNHNN and CDR2 is SYGVQD in the germline V gene (reference sequence). The CDR3 region is CASSEVQGFSTDTQYF. CDR3 nucleotide sequence: TGCGCCAGCAGTGAGGTACAGGGGTTTAGCACAGATACGCAGTATTTT.

By frequency in the sample, this clone is medium-sized (0.01 to 0.1%). This chain joins TRBV18 and TRBJ2-5, with 9 bases matching TRBD2. The germline V gene encodes CDR1 KGHSH and CDR2 LQKENI. Trimming removed 9 bases from V and 5 bases from J; junction bases left unmatched: 10. The CDR3 loop spans 14 amino acids. The chain's CDR3 is CASSWGLAIETQYF. Written as DNA, the CDR3 is TGTGCCAGTTCGTGGGGACTAGCAATTGAGACCCAGTACTTC.

The chain recombines TRBV9 with TRBJ2-1; the D gene is possibly TRBD2 (5 bases). Deletions cut 5 bases from V and 9 bases from J, with 9 bases between. The CDR3 sequence is 11 residues long. Germline CDR1 and CDR2: SGDLS and YYNGEE. CDR3 sequence (DNA): TGTGCCAGCAGTGGGGAGTTTGAGCAGTTCTTC. Amino acids: CASSGEFEQFF.

The table lists this clone with a few counts. CDR3 sequence reads: CASSLTGPGQLYEQYF. Here the CDR3 DNA reads TGTGCCAGCAGCCTTACCGGCCCGGGACAACTTTACGAGCAGTACTTC. The chain links TRBV11-2 to TRBJ2-7; weak D call: TRBD1 (6 bases). The V end was cut by 5 bases, the J end by 4 bases, with 21 bases between. The CDR3 is 16 amino acids. The germline gives CDR1 SGHAT, CDR2 FQNNGV.

The chain links TRBV7-2 to TRBJ1-1; unclear D gene. CDR1 is SGHTA, CDR2 FQGNSA, per germline. Trimming removed 1 base at V and 4 bases at J, with 10 bases between. The CDR3 sequence is 14 residues long. CDR3 residues: CASSLDARPTEAFF. As DNA, the CDR3 is TGTGCCAGCAGCTTAGACGCGAGGCCCACTGAAGCTTTCTTT.

The chain combines TRBV29-1 with TRBJ1-1; D ambiguous. In germline, CDR1 is SQVTM, CDR2 ANQGSEA. V dropped 2 bases and J dropped 4 bases, with 11 bases sitting between them. The CDR3 runs to 13 residues. CDR3 sequence: CSVERGFGTEAFF. In DNA, the CDR3 is TGCAGCGTTGAAAGAGGGTTCGGCACTGAAGCTTTCTTT.

This clone was detected only a few times. This chain joins TRBV5-4 and TRBJ1-5; the D is unclear. V shed 0 bases and J shed 6 bases, with 13 bases lying between them. CDR3 length: 15 residues. Germline-derived CDR1 and CDR2 are SGHNT and YYREEE (reference sequence). CDR3 loop: CASSLAVGRIQPQHF. The CDR3 DNA follows: TGTGCCAGCAGCTTGGCCGTAGGCAGGATTCAGCCCCAGCATTTT.

This clone was observed a handful of times. The chain links TRBV4-3 to TRBJ2-3, with 7 bases fitting TRBD2. Trimming removed 3 bases from V and 3 bases from J; junction bases left unmatched: 3. The CDR3 is made up of 14 amino acids. Germline CDR1 reads LGHNA; CDR2 reads YSLEER. CDR3 region: CASSQGEGTDTQYF. The DNA of the CDR3 is TGCGCCAGCAGCCAGGGGGAGGGGACAGATACGCAGTATTTT.

This clone was observed a handful of times. This sequence joins TRBV4-2 and TRBJ2-4; D might be TRBD1 (5 bases). Trimming left V 0 bases short and J 15 bases short, with 9 bases between. CDR1 and CDR2 from the germline V gene are LGHNA and YNFKEQ. The CDR3 runs 11 residues. The CDR3 sequence: CASSQEGVGYF. CDR3 nucleotides: TGTGCCAGCAGCCAAGAAGGGGTAGGGTACTTC.

V is TRBV12-5 and J is TRBJ2-1; TRBD2 matches at 13 bases. This CDR3 comprises 20 residues. Trimming cost V 1 base and J 4 bases; bases outside gene matches: 13. Germline CDR1 reads LGHNT; CDR2 reads FRNRAP. CDR3 protein: CASGLARGLAGFSIYNEQFF. CDR3 DNA: TGTGCTAGTGGTTTGGCCCGGGGACTAGCGGGGTTCTCTATTTACAATGAGCAGTTCTTC.

This clone showed up just a few times. The chain carries TRBV5-4 and TRBJ1-1, with D maybe TRBD1 (6 bases). Germline lookup yields CDR1 SGHNT and CDR2 YYREEE (reference sequence). The V gene lost 0 bases and the J gene lost 3 bases, with 9 bases spanning the gap. This CDR3 is 14 amino acids long. In DNA form, the CDR3 reads TGTGCCAGCAGCTTGGAGGGGGTTGACACTGAAGCTTTCTTT. Its translation: CASSLEGVDTEAFF. Variable domain in full (rest from reference TRBV5-4 and TRBJ1-1): ETGVTQSPTHLIKTRGQQVTLRCSSQSGHNTVSWYQQALGQGPQFIFQYYREEENGRGNFPPRFSGLQFPNYSSELNVNALELDDSALYLCASSLEGVDTEAFFGQGTRLTVV.

The chain combines TRBV27 with TRBJ2-3; 12 bases map to TRBD2. V trimming: 5 bases; J trimming: 1 base; junction bases outside the gene matches: 10. Per the germline V gene, CDR1 is MNHEY and CDR2 is SMNVEV (reference sequence). The CDR3 consists of 18 residues. The CDR3, as DNA: TGTGCCAGCAGTCCCCGCCTAGCGGGGGGGCATGGCACAGATACGCAGTATTTT. It specifies CASSPRLAGGHGTDTQYF.

V usage is TRBV10-3 and J usage is TRBJ1-1; D is possibly TRBD1 (6 bases). CDR1 and CDR2 (germline): ENHRY, SYGVKD. V gave up 4 bases and J gave up 0 bases, with 12 bases separating them. The length of the CDR3 is 15 residues. CDR3 sequence reads: CAISAGRGLNTEAFF. The DNA of the CDR3 is TGTGCCATCAGTGCGGGGAGGGGGTTGAACACTGAAGCTTTCTTT.

This clone is classed as medium-sized (0.01 to 0.1%). The rearrangement joins TRBV5-1 to TRBJ2-3; 11 bases map to TRBD2. Germline lookup yields CDR1 SGHRS and CDR2 YFSETQ. Trimming cost V 3 bases and J 0 bases; bases outside gene matches: 3. The CDR3 has 16 residues. The CDR3 region is CASSSTSGTSTDTQYF. The CDR3 DNA follows: TGCGCCAGCAGCTCGACTAGCGGGACTAGCACAGATACGCAGTATTTT.

This chain uses TRBV7-2 with TRBJ1-1; the match to TRBD1 covers 9 bases. The CDR3 is 16 amino acids. Per germline, CDR1 SGHTA and CDR2 FQGNSA. Germline trimming cut 5 bases from V and 4 bases from J; bases unmatched to any gene: 11. CDR3 sequence (DNA): TGTGCCAGCAGCCCGCCTGGGACAGGGCGTGGCACTGAAGCTTTCTTT. It is translated as CASSPPGTGRGTEAFF.

The chain recombines TRBV19 with TRBJ2-1, with 9 bases matching TRBD1. CDR1 and CDR2 from the germline V gene are LNHDA and SQIVND (reference sequence). This CDR3 spans 13 amino acids. With V trimmed by 3 bases and J by 6 bases, 0 bases remained unmatched. CDR3 residues: CASSMDRGNEQFF. In nucleotides, the CDR3 is TGTGCCAGTAGTATGGACAGGGGCAATGAGCAGTTCTTC.

This chain connects TRBV27 to TRBJ2-1, with 11 bases identical to TRBD2. This CDR3 has 17 amino acids. V was pared by 3 bases and J by 3 bases, with 7 bases of the junction left unmatched. Germline loops: CDR1 MNHEY, CDR2 SMNVEV (reference sequence). DNA of the CDR3: TGTGCCAGCAGTTTTCGCTCTAGCGGGGGGAACTACAATGAGCAGTTCTTC. Its protein product is CASSFRSSGGNYNEQFF.

This clone was counted a few times. The chain couples TRBV29-1 to TRBJ2-2; the D gene is possibly TRBD2 (6 bases). CDR1 is SQVTM and CDR2 is ANQGSEA in the germline V gene. CDR3 size: 16 residues. The V gene lost 5 bases and the J gene lost 0 bases, with 16 bases spanning the gap. CDR3 region: CSVRSHGTSNTGELFF. In DNA, the CDR3 is TGCAGCGTTCGTTCACACGGGACTTCGAACACCGGGGAGCTGTTTTTT.

A few counts support this clone. This rearrangement joins TRBV7-2 to TRBJ2-3; D not resolved. The CDR3 is 15 amino acids. V shed 1 base and J shed 1 base, with 9 bases lying between them. Looked up from germline, CDR1 is SGHTA and CDR2 is FQGNSA. This CDR3 reads CASSLVYRGTDTQYF. DNA of the CDR3: TGTGCCAGCAGCTTAGTATACAGAGGCACAGATACGCAGTATTTT.